This T cell receptor beta chain was identified in a study of response to subunit inactivated influenza vaccine. This clonotype was observed a few times. A single record per CDR3 protein comes from TCRdb applying MiXCR to the RT-PCR reads. The sample has some 570,000 distinct CDR3 sequences, about 11% seen once. The data were also submitted as part of a second study, on T cells expressing NK-cell markers. That paper states: TCR beta libraries carry UMIs added by 5'RACE template switching. 1.0-7.0% of CD8+ T cells in more than five donors belonged to dominant NKG2C+ clonotypes.

This clonotype originated in a man in his forties or fifties who received an inactivated influenza vaccine. The sample was PBMCs from blood, taken on the day of vaccination.

DNA of the CDR3: TGTGCCAGCAGCTCCCGGACTAGCGGGAACCACAATGAGCAGTTCTTC. It specifies CASSSRTSGNHNEQFF. This chain connects TRBV11-3 to TRBJ2-1, with 12 bases aligning to TRBD2. Germline CDR1 SGHNT, CDR2 YENEEA. V lost 4 bases and J lost 5; bases outside the gene matches: 6. This CDR3 is 16 amino acids long.